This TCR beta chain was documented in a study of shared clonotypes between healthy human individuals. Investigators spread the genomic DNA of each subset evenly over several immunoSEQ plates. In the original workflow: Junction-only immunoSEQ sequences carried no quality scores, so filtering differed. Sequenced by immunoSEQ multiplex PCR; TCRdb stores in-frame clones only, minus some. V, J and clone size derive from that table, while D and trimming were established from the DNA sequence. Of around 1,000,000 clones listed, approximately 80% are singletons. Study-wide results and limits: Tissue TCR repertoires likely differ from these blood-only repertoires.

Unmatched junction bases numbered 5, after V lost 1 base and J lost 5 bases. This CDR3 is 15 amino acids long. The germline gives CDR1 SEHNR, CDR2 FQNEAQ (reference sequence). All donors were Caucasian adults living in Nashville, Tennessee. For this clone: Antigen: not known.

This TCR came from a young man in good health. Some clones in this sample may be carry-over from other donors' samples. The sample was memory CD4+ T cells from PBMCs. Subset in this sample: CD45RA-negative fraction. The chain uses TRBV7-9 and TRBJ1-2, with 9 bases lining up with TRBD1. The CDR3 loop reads CASSLDGDRAYGYTF. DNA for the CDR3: TGTGCCAGCAGCTTAGATGGGGACAGGGCTTATGGCTACACCTTC.